These T cell receptor beta chains were read from a single sample in a study of identical twins. In TCRdb, the 5' RACE reads were re-called with MiXCR into one record per CDR3 protein. The sample comprises fewer than 500,000 distinct CDR3 sequences, 20% to 30% of which are singletons, and about 2.9% rests with the top ten. These records were also assigned to another study, of T cells expressing NK-cell markers.

The sample taken for sequencing was CD4+ T cells sorted from blood. The source of these receptors is a woman aged 18-29 years in good health. Both conserved end residues are part of each CDR3. A D gene is named only where the DNA matches it firmly. Only some rows state a clone size, as once, few, many or a class for expanded clones.

>.|TRBD2|TRBJ2-1|TRBV6-1
CASKESGGGEQFF
TGTGCCAGCAAGGAGAGCGGGGGGGGTGAGCAGTTCTTC
>.|.|TRBJ1-1|TRBV5-1
CASTVAPKGTEAFF
TGCGCCAGCACCGTGGCCCCCAAGGGGACTGAAGCTTTCTTT
>.|.|TRBJ2-3|TRBV5-6
CASSLYRLRTDTQYF
TGTGCCAGCAGCTTGTATCGGTTACGCACAGATACGCAGTATTTT
>.|TRBD2|TRBJ2-7|TRBV19
CASSKGLAYAYEQYF
TGTGCCAGTAGTAAGGGACTAGCGTACGCCTACGAGCAGTACTTC
>few|.|TRBJ1-5|TRBV21-1
CASSKRRINQPQHF
TGTGCCAGCAGCAAGAGGAGGATCAATCAGCCCCAGCATTTT
>few|TRBD1|TRBJ2-7|TRBV18
CASSPRGTGDAEQYF
TGTGCCAGCTCACCACGCGGGACAGGGGATGCCGAGCAGTACTTC
>.|.|TRBJ2-7|TRBV20-1
CSASGQGNEQYF
TGCAGTGCTAGTGGGCAGGGTAACGAGCAGTACTTC
>.|.|TRBJ2-1|TRBV6-2/TRBV6-3
CASSYLGKGIF
TGTGCCAGCAGTTACCTAGGGAAGGGGATCTTC
>few|.|TRBJ1-5|TRBV15
CATSRDPAGAFGQPQHF
TGTGCCACCAGCAGAGATCCGGCTGGGGCGTTCGGTCAGCCCCAGCATTTT
>few|.|TRBJ2-7|TRBV5-1
CASSLGTTIYEQYF
TGCGCCAGCAGCTTGGGGACTACTATATACGAGCAGTACTTC
>.|.|TRBJ2-1|TRBV5-1
CASSSDGYNEQFF
TGCGCCAGCAGCAGCGACGGATACAATGAGCAGTTCTTC
>.|TRBD1|TRBJ1-1|TRBV7-9
CASRPQGTEAFF
TGTGCCAGCAGACCACAGGGGACGGAAGCTTTCTTT
>.|.|TRBJ1-4|TRBV29-1
CSAREANNEKLFF
TGCAGCGCCCGGGAGGCGAATAATGAAAAACTGTTTTTT
>.|.|TRBJ2-1|TRBV29-1
CSVESLSGGQSSYNEQFF
TGCAGCGTTGAAAGCCTATCGGGAGGACAGAGCTCCTACAATGAGCAGTTCTTC
>.|.|TRBJ2-7|TRBV7-2
CASSLKGGETYEQYF
TGTGCCAGCAGCTTAAAGGGCGGGGAGACCTACGAGCAGTACTTC
>few|.|TRBJ2-1|TRBV2
CASSLRDSDDEQFF
TGTGCCAGCAGTTTAAGGGACTCGGACGATGAGCAGTTCTTC
>few|.|TRBJ2-3|TRBV7-9
CASSPGASATDTQYF
TGTGCCAGCAGCCCCGGGGCTAGCGCCACAGATACGCAGTATTTT
>.|.|TRBJ2-2|TRBV7-9
CASSLVLENTGELFF
TGTGCCAGCAGCTTGGTACTGGAGAACACCGGGGAGCTGTTTTTT
>many|.|TRBJ1-4|TRBV12-3/TRBV12-4
CASSLRNGGSEKLFF
TGTGCCAGCAGTTTAAGGAACGGCGGGTCCGAAAAACTGTTTTTT
>.|.|TRBJ2-6|TRBV20-1
CSAAGANVLTF
TGCAGTGCGGCTGGGGCCAACGTCCTGACTTTC
>few|.|TRBJ1-6|TRBV18
CASKVLDEPDSPLHF
TGTGCCAGTAAAGTCTTGGATGAACCCGATTCACCCCTCCACTTT
>.|TRBD2|TRBJ2-1|TRBV3-1
CASSQNAGESYNEQFF
TGTGCCAGCAGCCAAAATGCGGGAGAGTCCTACAATGAGCAGTTCTTC
>many|.|TRBJ1-3|TRBV18
CASSPGSPGNTIYF
TGTGCCAGCTCACCGGGGAGCCCTGGAAACACCATATATTTT
>.|TRBD1|TRBJ2-5|TRBV5-1
CASSLADRGWETQYF
TGCGCCAGCAGCTTGGCCGACAGGGGATGGGAGACCCAGTACTTC
>few|.|TRBJ1-1|TRBV12-3/TRBV12-4
CASIRVSNTEAFF
TGTGCCAGCATCCGGGTCTCAAACACTGAAGCTTTCTTT
>.|.|TRBJ1-4|TRBV12-3/TRBV12-4
CASSLSLGNEKLFF
TGTGCCAGCAGTTTAAGTCTGGGGAATGAAAAACTGTTTTTT
>.|.|TRBJ2-3|TRBV20-1
CSARDPYTQYF
TGCAGTGCGAGGGACCCCTATACGCAGTATTTT
>few|.|TRBJ2-2|TRBV12-3/TRBV12-4
CASSLPANTGELFF
TGTGCCAGCAGTTTACCAGCGAACACCGGGGAGCTGTTTTTT
>.|TRBD2|TRBJ2-1|TRBV5-6
CASSLPGTSGGSEQFF
TGTGCCAGCAGCTTGCCTGGGACTAGCGGGGGGAGTGAGCAGTTCTTC
>.|.|TRBJ2-3|TRBV12-3/TRBV12-4
CASTYFDTQYF
TGTGCCAGCACCTATTTCGATACGCAGTATTTT
>.|.|TRBJ2-6|TRBV5-1
CASSLRSSSGANVLTF
TGCGCCAGCAGCTTGCGGTCGTCCTCTGGGGCCAACGTCCTGACTTTC
>.|.|TRBJ2-5|TRBV4-3
CASSHLRDNQETQYF
TGCGCCAGCAGCCACCTCCGGGACAACCAAGAGACCCAGTACTTC
>few|.|TRBJ2-7|TRBV11-2
CASSSLTYPSFYEQYF
TGTGCCAGCAGTTCTTTGACCTACCCGTCCTTCTACGAGCAGTACTTC
>few|TRBD2|TRBJ2-5|TRBV20-1
CSARAGSGRPQETQYF
TGCAGTGCTAGAGCTGGTAGCGGGAGGCCCCAAGAGACCCAGTACTTC
>once|.|TRBJ2-6|TRBV6-1
CASEVGHSGANVLTF
TGTGCCAGCGAGGTGGGGCACTCTGGGGCCAACGTCCTGACTTTC
>.|.|TRBJ2-2|TRBV2
CASSEGTGELFF
TGTGCCAGCAGTGAAGGTACCGGGGAGCTGTTTTTT
>few|.|TRBJ2-1|TRBV5-1
CASSLRLTNEQFF
TGCGCCAGCAGCCTTAGGCTAACAAATGAGCAGTTCTTC
>.|.|TRBJ2-1|TRBV3-1
CASSHSNYNEQFF
TGTGCCAGCAGCCATTCCAACTACAATGAGCAGTTCTTC
>.|.|TRBJ2-3|TRBV5-1
CASSWQGGADTQYF
TGCGCCAGCAGCTGGCAGGGGGGCGCAGATACGCAGTATTTT
>.|.|TRBJ2-7|TRBV6-1
CASSLHTYRAAEQYF
TGTGCCAGCAGCCTTCATACTTACAGGGCGGCGGAGCAGTACTTC
>once|TRBD2|TRBJ2-7|TRBV30
CAWSVRGGSYEQYF
TGTGCCTGGAGTGTACGGGGGGGGTCCTACGAGCAGTACTTC
>many|.|TRBJ2-2|TRBV4-3
CASSQVSLGELFF
TGCGCCAGCAGCCAAGTATCCCTCGGGGAGCTGTTTTTT